Described below is a single T cell receptor beta chain sequence and its context. This entry belongs to a study of CD8+CD57+ T cells in acquired aplastic anemia. All patients picked for sequencing had shown, by flow cytometry, an expansion of CD8+CD57+ cells. It was genomic DNA that served as the template for profiling TCR beta VDJ and CDR3. Using its own MiXCR run on the reads, TCRdb lists one record per CDR3 protein. This table holds 80,000 or so distinct CDR3 sequences, 60% to 75% found once. The CDR3 contains 15 residues. Looked up from germline, CDR1 is SQVTM and CDR2 is ANQGSEA. V was cut by 4 bases and J by 0 bases, with 16 bases left in between.

V usage is TRBV29-1 and J usage is TRBJ2-7, with a possible D match to TRBD1 (6 bases). Sequencing was done on a sample of sorted CD4+, CD8+, or CD8+CD57+ T cells (not recorded which) from PBMCs. This clonotype originated in a human donor with aplastic anemia. CDR3 residues: CSVGPDRSHSYEQYF. CDR3 DNA sequence: TGCAGCGTTGGACCAGACAGGTCCCACTCCTACGAGCAGTACTTC.